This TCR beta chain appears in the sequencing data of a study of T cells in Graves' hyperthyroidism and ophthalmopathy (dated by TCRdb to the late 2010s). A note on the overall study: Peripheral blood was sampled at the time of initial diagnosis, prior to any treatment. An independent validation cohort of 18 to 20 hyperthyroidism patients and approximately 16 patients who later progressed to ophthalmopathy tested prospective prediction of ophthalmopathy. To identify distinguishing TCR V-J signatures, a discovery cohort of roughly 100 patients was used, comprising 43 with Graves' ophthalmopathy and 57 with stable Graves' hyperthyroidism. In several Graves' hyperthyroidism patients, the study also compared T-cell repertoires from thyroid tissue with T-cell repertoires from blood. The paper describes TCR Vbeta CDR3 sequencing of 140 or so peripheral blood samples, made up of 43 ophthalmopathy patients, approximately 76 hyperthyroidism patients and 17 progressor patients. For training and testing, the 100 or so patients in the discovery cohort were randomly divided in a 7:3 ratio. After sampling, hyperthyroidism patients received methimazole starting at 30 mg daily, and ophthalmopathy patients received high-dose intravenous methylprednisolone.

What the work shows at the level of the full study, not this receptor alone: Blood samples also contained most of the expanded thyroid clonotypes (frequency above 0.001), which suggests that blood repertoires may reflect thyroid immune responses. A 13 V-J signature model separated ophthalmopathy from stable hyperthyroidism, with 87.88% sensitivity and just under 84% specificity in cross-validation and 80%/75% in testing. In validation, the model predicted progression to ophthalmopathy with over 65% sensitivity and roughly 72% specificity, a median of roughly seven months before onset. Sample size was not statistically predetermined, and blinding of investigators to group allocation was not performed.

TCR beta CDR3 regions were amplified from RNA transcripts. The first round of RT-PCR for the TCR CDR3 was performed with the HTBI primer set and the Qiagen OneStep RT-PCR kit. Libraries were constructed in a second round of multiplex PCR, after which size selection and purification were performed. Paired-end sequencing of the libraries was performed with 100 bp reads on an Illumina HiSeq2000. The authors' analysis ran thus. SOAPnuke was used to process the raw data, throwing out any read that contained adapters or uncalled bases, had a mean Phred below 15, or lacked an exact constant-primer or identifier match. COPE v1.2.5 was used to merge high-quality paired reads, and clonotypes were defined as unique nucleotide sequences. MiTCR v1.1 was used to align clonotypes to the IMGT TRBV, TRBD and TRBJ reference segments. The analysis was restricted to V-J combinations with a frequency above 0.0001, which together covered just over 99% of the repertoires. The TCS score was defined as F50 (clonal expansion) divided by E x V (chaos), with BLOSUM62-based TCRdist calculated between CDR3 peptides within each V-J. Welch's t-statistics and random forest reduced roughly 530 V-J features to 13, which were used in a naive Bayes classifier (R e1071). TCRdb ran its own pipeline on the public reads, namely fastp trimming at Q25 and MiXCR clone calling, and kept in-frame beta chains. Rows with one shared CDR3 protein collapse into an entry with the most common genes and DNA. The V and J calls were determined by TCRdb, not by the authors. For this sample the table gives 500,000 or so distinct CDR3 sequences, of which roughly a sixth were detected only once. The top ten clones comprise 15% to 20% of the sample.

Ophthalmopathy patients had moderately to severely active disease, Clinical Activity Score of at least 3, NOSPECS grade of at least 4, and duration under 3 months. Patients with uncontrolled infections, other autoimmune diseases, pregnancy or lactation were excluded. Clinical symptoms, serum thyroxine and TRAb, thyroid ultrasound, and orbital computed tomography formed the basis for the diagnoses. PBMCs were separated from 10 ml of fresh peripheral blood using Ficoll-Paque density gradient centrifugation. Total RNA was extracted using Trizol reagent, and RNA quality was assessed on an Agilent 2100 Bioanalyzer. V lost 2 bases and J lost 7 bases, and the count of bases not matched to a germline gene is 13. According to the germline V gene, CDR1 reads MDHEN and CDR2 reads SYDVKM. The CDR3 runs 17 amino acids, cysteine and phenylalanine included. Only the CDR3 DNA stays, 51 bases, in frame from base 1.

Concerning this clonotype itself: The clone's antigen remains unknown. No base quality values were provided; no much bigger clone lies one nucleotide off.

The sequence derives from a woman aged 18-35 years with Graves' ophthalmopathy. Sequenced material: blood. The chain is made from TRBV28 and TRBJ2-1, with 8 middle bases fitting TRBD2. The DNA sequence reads TGTGCCAGCAGTTTAGGGGCTAGCGGGCCTACTTGGAATGAGCAGTTCTTC. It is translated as CASSLGASGPTWNEQFF.